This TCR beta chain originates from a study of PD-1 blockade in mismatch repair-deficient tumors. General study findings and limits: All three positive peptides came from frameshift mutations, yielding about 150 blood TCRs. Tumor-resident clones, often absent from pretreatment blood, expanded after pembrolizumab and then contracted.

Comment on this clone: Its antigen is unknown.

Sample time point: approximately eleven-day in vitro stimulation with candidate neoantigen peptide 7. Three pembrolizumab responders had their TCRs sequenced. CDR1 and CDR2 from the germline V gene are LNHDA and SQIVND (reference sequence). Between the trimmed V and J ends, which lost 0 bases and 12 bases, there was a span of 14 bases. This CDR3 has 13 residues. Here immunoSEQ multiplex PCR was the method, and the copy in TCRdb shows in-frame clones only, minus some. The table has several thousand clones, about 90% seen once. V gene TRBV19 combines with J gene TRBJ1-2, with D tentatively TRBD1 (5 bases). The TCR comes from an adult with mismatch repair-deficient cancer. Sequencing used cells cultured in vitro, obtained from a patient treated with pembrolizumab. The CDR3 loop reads CASSIDGTVANTF. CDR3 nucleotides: TGTGCCAGTAGTATAGACGGGACGGTTGCCAACACCTTC.